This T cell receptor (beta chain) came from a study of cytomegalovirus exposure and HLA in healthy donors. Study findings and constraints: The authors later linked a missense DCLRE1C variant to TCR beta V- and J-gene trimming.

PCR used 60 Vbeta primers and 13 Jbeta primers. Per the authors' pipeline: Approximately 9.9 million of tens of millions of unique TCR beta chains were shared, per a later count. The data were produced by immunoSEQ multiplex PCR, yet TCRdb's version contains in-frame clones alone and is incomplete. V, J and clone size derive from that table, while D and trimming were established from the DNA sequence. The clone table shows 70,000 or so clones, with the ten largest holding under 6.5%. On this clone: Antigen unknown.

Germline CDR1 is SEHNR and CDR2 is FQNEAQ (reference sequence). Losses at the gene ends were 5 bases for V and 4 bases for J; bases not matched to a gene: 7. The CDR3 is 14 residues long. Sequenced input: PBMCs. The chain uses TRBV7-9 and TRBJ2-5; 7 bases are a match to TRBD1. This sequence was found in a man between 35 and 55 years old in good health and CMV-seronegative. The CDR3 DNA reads TGTGCCAGCAGCCCATCGACAGGGATAGAGACCCAGTACTTC. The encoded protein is CASSPSTGIETQYF.